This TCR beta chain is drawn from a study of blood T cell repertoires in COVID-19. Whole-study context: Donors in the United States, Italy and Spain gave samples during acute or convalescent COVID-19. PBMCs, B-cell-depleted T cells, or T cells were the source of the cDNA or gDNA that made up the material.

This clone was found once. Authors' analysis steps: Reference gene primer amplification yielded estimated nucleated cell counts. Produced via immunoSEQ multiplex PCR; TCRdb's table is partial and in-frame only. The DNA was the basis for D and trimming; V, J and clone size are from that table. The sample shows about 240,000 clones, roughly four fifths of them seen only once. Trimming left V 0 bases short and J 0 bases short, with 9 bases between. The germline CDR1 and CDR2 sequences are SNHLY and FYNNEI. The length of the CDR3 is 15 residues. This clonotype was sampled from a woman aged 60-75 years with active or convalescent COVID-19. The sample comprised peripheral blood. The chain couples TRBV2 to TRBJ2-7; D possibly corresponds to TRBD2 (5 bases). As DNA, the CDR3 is TGTGCCAGCAGTGAAGCCGCTCGGGGCTCCTACGAGCAGTACTTC. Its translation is CASSEAARGSYEQYF.